This T cell receptor (beta chain) was identified during a study of blood T cells in healthy people across ages. A second about 7 to 11 cycle PCR used barcoded and J-beta primers. TCRdb passed the 5' RACE reads through MiXCR, listing each CDR3 protein once. Of around 970,000 distinct CDR3 sequences listed, roughly half were seen once; the top ten hold about a fifth. Looked up from germline, CDR1 is SQVTM and CDR2 is ANQGSEA. The length of the CDR3 is 13 residues. Details on this clonotype: The junction departs from germline at one end; a sequencing error may be responsible.

Sequencing used blood. The receptor was isolated from a woman aged 55-75 years in good health. This chain uses TRBV29-1 with TRBJ1-1; a possible D gene is TRBD1 (5 bases). The DNA for the CDR3 is TGCAGCGCCCGGGAGGGGCTGAACGCTGAAGCTTTCTTT. It is translated as CSAREGLNAEAFF.